Listed here are 27 T cell receptor beta chains from one sample, sequenced in a study of blood T cell repertoires in COVID-19. Assay: immunoSEQ multiplex PCR; the TCRdb copy retains only in-frame clones and omits some. In the table there are around 53,000 clones, more than 75% of which are singletons. The specimen sequenced was peripheral blood. Source of these receptors: a man aged 45 to 65 with acute or convalescent COVID-19.

The chain has TRBV3-1 (or the pseudogene TRBV3-2) and TRBJ1-2, with 7 nucleotides matching TRBD1. The CDR3 contains 15 residues. The J segment lost 7 bases and the V segment lost 4 bases, leaving 12 bases of the junction unmatched. CDR1 is LGHDT and CDR2 is YNNKEL in the germline V gene (reference sequence). CDR3: CASSLRRQGNSGYTF. The CDR3 DNA is TGTGCCAGCAGCCTCCGCCGACAGGGAAATAGTGGCTACACCTTC.

This rearrangement joins TRBV5-1 to TRBJ2-7; a weak D match, TRBD2 (6 bases). Germline V gene sequence: CDR1 SGHRS, CDR2 YFSETQ. Deletions cut 8 bases from V and 3 bases from J, with 12 bases between. The CDR3 extends over 12 amino acids. The CDR3 DNA reads TGCGCCAGTCGGCCGGAGGGCTACGAGCAGTACTTC. This sequence encodes CASRPEGYEQYF.

This chain joins TRBV9 and TRBJ2-7; TRBD1 agrees at 11 bases. CDR1 and CDR2 from the germline V gene are SGDLS and YYNGEE. V shed 3 bases, J shed 3 bases, and the junction held 2 bases outside the gene matches. The CDR3 consists of 14 residues. As DNA, the CDR3 is TGTGCCAGCAGCGCGGGACAGGGGGGCTACGAGCAGTACTTC. Protein: CASSAGQGGYEQYF. The full variable domain, its missing parts supplied by reference TRBV9 and TRBJ2-7, is DSGVTQTPKHLITATGQRVTLRCSPRSGDLSVYWYQQSLDQGLQFLIQYYNGEERAKGNILERFSAQQFPDLHSELNLSSLELGDSALYFCASSAGQGGYEQYFGPGTRLTVT.

The chain couples TRBV2 to TRBJ2-3; D may be TRBD2 (7 bases). CDR3 length: 15 residues. Deletions cut 3 bases from V and 4 bases from J, with 14 bases between. Germline V gives CDR1 SNHLY, CDR2 FYNNEI. The CDR3 DNA is TGTGCCAGCAGTGATAGGGGGGGGGAGGCAGATACGCAGTATTTT. It codes for CASSDRGGEADTQYF. Full variable domain (missing parts from reference TRBV2 and TRBJ2-3): EPEVTQTPSHQVTQMGQEVILRCVPISNHLYFYWYRQILGQKVEFLVSFYNNEISEKSEIFDDQFSVERPDGSNFTLKIRSTKLEDSAMYFCASSDRGGEADTQYFGPGTRLTVL.

The rearrangement uses TRBV19 and TRBJ2-6; D ambiguous. In germline, CDR1 is LNHDA, CDR2 SQIVND (reference sequence). Trimming left V 4 bases short and J 0 bases short, with 4 bases between. The CDR3 is 14 residues long. This CDR3 reads CASSKRSGANVLTF. The CDR3 coding sequence is TGTGCCAGTAGTAAGCGCTCTGGGGCCAACGTCCTGACTTTC.

This sequence joins TRBV7-6 and TRBJ2-7; 9 bases match TRBD1. Germline V gene sequence: CDR1 SGHVS, CDR2 FNYEAQ. Germline trimming cut 2 bases from V and 5 bases from J; bases unmatched to any gene: 1. The CDR3 runs 13 residues. The CDR3 protein is CASSLRQGDEQYF. The DNA of the CDR3 is TGTGCCAGCAGCTTACGACAGGGGGACGAGCAGTACTTC.

This clone was picked up a small number of times. The chain recombines TRBV19 with TRBJ1-2, with a possible D match to TRBD1 (5 bases). The CDR3 is 14 amino acids. V was shortened by 6 bases and J by 1 base, with 12 bases between the two germline ends. Germline CDR1 is LNHDA and CDR2 is SQIVND (reference sequence). The CDR3 DNA follows: TGTGCCAGTAGCCGCTCGGGACTTAACTATGGCTACACCTTC. It yields the protein CASSRSGLNYGYTF.

The chain links TRBV2 to TRBJ1-5; 9 positions match TRBD1. The CDR3 sequence is 14 residues long. Trimming removed 5 bases from V and 4 bases from J; junction bases left unmatched: 3. Germline lookup yields CDR1 SNHLY and CDR2 FYNNEI. The CDR3 bases are TGTGCCAGCAGTACCGGGACAGGGAATCAGCCCCAGCATTTT. Protein sequence: CASSTGTGNQPQHF.

V is TRBV6-6 and J is TRBJ2-7, with D maybe TRBD1 (5 bases). Germline lookup yields CDR1 MNHNY and CDR2 SVGAGI (reference sequence). The CDR3 spans 13 residues. Deletions cut 7 bases from V and 5 bases from J, with 15 bases between. CDR3 region: CASKVKGINEQYF. The CDR3 DNA follows: TGTGCCAGCAAGGTGAAGGGGATCAACGAGCAGTACTTC.

In its sample, this clone was seen once. The chain uses TRBV11-3 and TRBJ2-4; 11 bases line up with TRBD2. This CDR3 is 16 amino acids long. V gave up 2 bases and J gave up 1 base; unmatched junction bases: 1. Germline V gene data show CDR1 as SGHNT and CDR2 as YENEEA. The CDR3 reads CASSLRTSGAKNIQYF. CDR3 nucleotides: TGTGCCAGCAGCTTACGGACTAGCGGGGCCAAAAACATTCAGTACTTC.

This clone was counted once. This chain connects TRBV7-2 to TRBJ1-3, with a tentative D call TRBD1 (5 bases). The CDR3 has 14 amino acids. The germline gives CDR1 SGHTA, CDR2 FQGNSA. Trimming shortened V by 8 bases and J by 4 bases, and 15 bases separated the two germline ends. This CDR3 is CASLRTSYGNTIYF. CDR3 DNA sequence: TGTGCCAGCCTGAGGACAAGCTACGGAAACACCATATATTTT. Based on the CDR3 plus reference TRBV7-2 and TRBJ1-3, the full variable domain is GAGVSQSPSNKVTEKGKDVELRCDPISGHTALYWYRQSLGQGLEFLIYFQGNSAPDKSGLPSDRFSAERTGGSVSTLTIQRTQQEDSAVYLCASLRTSYGNTIYFGEGSWLTVV.

V usage is TRBV19 and J usage is TRBJ1-3; D is ambiguous. The CDR3 has 15 amino acids. Germline CDR1 LNHDA, CDR2 SQIVND (reference sequence). Deletions cut 1 base from V and 2 bases from J, with 9 bases between. The CDR3 protein is CASSIGEAAGNTIYF. CDR3 sequence (DNA): TGTGCCAGTAGTATAGGGGAGGCGGCTGGAAACACCATATATTTT.

This clone was recorded once. The rearrangement uses TRBV12-3 or TRBV12-4 and TRBJ2-5, with D possibly being TRBD1 (6 bases). The CDR3 has 13 amino acids. V lost 6 bases to trimming and J lost 7 bases, with 15 bases between them. The CDR3, as DNA: TGTGCCAGCAGCCCGCAGGGGTGGGGGACCCAGTACTTC. Translation gives CASSPQGWGTQYF.

The chain couples TRBV5-1 to TRBJ2-2; possible D gene TRBD2, 7 bases. This CDR3 comprises 16 residues. The germline V gene encodes CDR1 SGHRS and CDR2 YFSETQ. The V end lost 2 bases, the J end lost 0 bases, and 11 bases lay between the germline ends. CDR3 sequence reads: CASSFLGGPNTGELFF. In DNA, the CDR3 is TGCGCCAGCAGCTTCTTGGGGGGGCCGAACACCGGGGAGCTGTTTTTT.

The chain carries TRBV9 and TRBJ1-2; no clear D. Germline V gives CDR1 SGDLS, CDR2 YYNGEE. V shed 0 bases and J shed 8 bases, with 14 bases lying between them. This CDR3 comprises 14 residues. The DNA for the CDR3 is TGTGCCAGCAGCGTAGCGGGGTATAGAGACGGCTACACCTTC. This sequence encodes CASSVAGYRDGYTF.

V gene TRBV14 combines with J gene TRBJ2-7, with TRBD2 matching over 8 bases. Germline assignment: CDR1 SGHDN and CDR2 FVKESK. V shed 4 bases, J shed 0 bases, and the junction held 8 bases outside the gene matches. This CDR3 is built from 16 residues. CDR3 residues: CASSPPGSGGSYEQYF. CDR3 sequence (DNA): TGTGCCAGCAGCCCGCCGGGGAGCGGGGGCTCCTACGAGCAGTACTTC.

V usage is TRBV13 and J usage is TRBJ1-2, with D possibly being TRBD1 (6 bases). Between the trimmed V and J ends, which lost 4 bases and 4 bases, there was a span of 13 bases. CDR3 length equals 14 residues. The germline CDR1 and CDR2 sequences are PRHDT and FYEKMQ (reference sequence). The CDR3 DNA reads as TGTGCCAGCAGCTCAGGTGCAGGGGCCTATGGCTACACCTTC. Translated: CASSSGAGAYGYTF.

The V and J genes are TRBV15 and TRBJ1-5; 9 positions agree with TRBD1. V was clipped by 3 bases and J by 7 bases; unmatched bases: 4. CDR3 length: 14 residues. Germline CDR1 is LNHNV and CDR2 is YYDKDF (reference sequence). CDR3 in amino acids: CATSRDRGYQPQHF. The CDR3 DNA follows: TGTGCCACCAGCAGGGACAGGGGTTACCAGCCCCAGCATTTT.

The rearrangement uses TRBV6-1 and TRBJ1-1; D unclear. Germline loops: CDR1 MNHNS, CDR2 SASEGT. This CDR3 region has 11 residues. V lost 8 bases and J lost 6, with 10 bases in between. Written as DNA, the CDR3 is TGTGCCAGCTTGCAGGCTGCTGAAGCTTTCTTT. It translates to CASLQAAEAFF.

The chain couples TRBV3-1 (or the pseudogene TRBV3-2) to TRBJ2-7, with no clear D. Per germline, CDR1 LGHDT and CDR2 YNNKEL (reference sequence). CDR3 length: 16 residues. Trimming shortened V by 0 bases and J by 5 bases, and 17 bases separated the two germline ends. CDR3 region: CASSQDLGGGVDEQYF. The CDR3 bases are TGTGCCAGCAGCCAAGATCTGGGTGGTGGAGTAGACGAGCAGTACTTC.

The chain is built from TRBV30 and TRBJ1-5, with 11 nucleotides matching TRBD1. This CDR3 has 14 amino acids. The germline CDR1 and CDR2 sequences are GTSNPN and SVGIG (reference sequence). V trimming: 4 bases; J trimming: 3 bases; junction bases outside the gene matches: 2. The CDR3 DNA reads TGTGCCTGGACGGGACAGGGGGTCAATCAGCCCCAGCATTTT. Its protein product is CAWTGQGVNQPQHF.

Only a few counts were recorded for this clone. This chain links TRBV10-2 with TRBJ1-2; D call uncertain. In germline, CDR1 is WSHSY, CDR2 SAAADI. CDR3 size: 13 residues. V was pared by 3 bases and J by 3 bases, with 8 bases between. As DNA, the CDR3 is TGCGCCAGCAGTGAAACCGGGTACTATGGCTACACCTTC. It codes for CASSETGYYGYTF.

This clone was seen just once. CDR3 protein: CASTLSSYNSPLHF. The CDR3 DNA reads as TGTGCCAGTACCCTAAGCTCCTATAATTCACCCCTCCACTTT. The genes are TRBV21-1 and TRBJ1-6. TRBV21-1 is a listed pseudogene. The CDR3 has 14 amino acids.

The V and J genes are TRBV10-3 and TRBJ1-6; D gene ambiguous. Germline values: CDR1 ENHRY, CDR2 SYGVKD. V was trimmed by 6 bases and J by 4 bases, leaving 4 bases between them. The CDR3 is 12 amino acids. In nucleotides, the CDR3 is TGTGCCATCAGCACTTATAATTCACCCCTCCACTTT. This sequence encodes CAISTYNSPLHF.

V is TRBV11-3 and J is TRBJ1-1; possibly TRBD1 for D (5 bases). Germline CDR1 reads SGHNT; CDR2 reads YENEEA. The CDR3 contains 14 residues. Trimming took off 3 bases at V and 1 base at J, with 9 bases between the two ends. For the CDR3, the DNA is TGTGCCAGCAGCTTCTGGGGCGAGAACACTGAAGCTTTCTTT. This translates into CASSFWGENTEAFF.

This sequence joins TRBV4-1 and TRBJ1-2; 7 bases agree with TRBD1. The germline gives CDR1 MGHRA, CDR2 YSYEKL. J lost 5 bases, V lost 4 bases, and 10 bases had no gene match. This CDR3 has 15 residues. The DNA of the CDR3 is TGCGCCAGCAGCCCATCAGGGGGGATTGGTTATGGCTACACCTTC. Amino acids: CASSPSGGIGYGYTF.

This chain links TRBV12-5 with TRBJ2-2; no firm D call. CDR3 length: 13 residues. Germline V gene data show CDR1 as LGHNT and CDR2 as FRNRAP. The ends were cut back, 6 bases at V and 2 bases at J, with 7 bases in the middle. CDR3 sequence (DNA): TGTGCTAGTGGCTCAACTAACACCGGGGAGCTGTTTTTT. Its translation is CASGSTNTGELFF.